Here is one T cell receptor beta chain with its context. What it recognizes is unknown. Per donor, roughly 2.5 ml of blood was collected and frozen. The record originates from a study of monozygotic twins with inflammatory bowel disease. General study results and limits: Especially with disease activity, IBD patients had fewer clonotypes in common with others than healthy twins did.

Approximately 3,600 ng of total RNA went into each TCR library. Reprocessing the 5' RACE reads, TCRdb reports a single entry for every CDR3 protein and omits DNA. The sample totals fewer than 550,000 distinct CDR3 sequences; its top ten clones hold 2% to 2.5%. CDR1 and CDR2 from the germline V gene are MNHEY and SMNVEV (reference sequence). This CDR3 contains 13 residues. What was sequenced was blood. The TCR originated in a human donor with ulcerative colitis or Crohn's disease, or a healthy co-twin of an affected twin (not recorded which). The chain couples TRBV27 to TRBJ2-7; absent DNA, TCRdb's TRBD2 call cannot be checked. The chain's CDR3 is CASSLFSGVEQYF.